A single sample gave rise to the 20 T cell receptor beta chains below, sequenced in a study of cytomegalovirus exposure and HLA in healthy donors. With 60 Vbeta and 13 Jbeta primers, the PCR was carried out. The protocol was immunoSEQ multiplex PCR, while the TCRdb copy is restricted to in-frame clones and leaves out a portion. The table records some 140,000 clones, over 50% of them present only once. The sample was PBMCs. Receptors were obtained from a human donor in good health.

This sequence joins TRBV2 and TRBJ1-1; 9 bases are a match to TRBD1. CDR3 length: 13 residues. Trimming cost V 7 bases and J 3 bases; bases outside gene matches: 3. Per germline, CDR1 SNHLY and CDR2 FYNNEI. The chain's CDR3 is CASTWTGDTEAFF. DNA of the CDR3: TGTGCCAGCACCTGGACAGGGGACACTGAAGCTTTCTTT.

This rearrangement joins TRBV4-3 to TRBJ2-1, with 13 bases lining up with TRBD2. Germline V gene sequence: CDR1 LGHNA, CDR2 YSLEER. This CDR3 contains 17 residues. The ends lost 5 bases at V and 9 bases at J; junction bases unmatched: 13. CDR3 nucleotides: TGCGCCAGCAGCTACAGAATTGGACTAGCGGGAGACGGTGAGCAGTTCTTC. Protein sequence: CASSYRIGLAGDGEQFF.

V and J are TRBV11-3 and TRBJ1-1; D perhaps matches TRBD1 (6 bases). The CDR3 contains 14 residues. Between the trimmed V and J ends, which lost 5 bases and 0 bases, there was a span of 10 bases. The germline V gene has CDR1 SGHNT and CDR2 YENEEA. The CDR3 region is CASSQGRMNTEAFF. DNA for the CDR3: TGTGCCAGCAGCCAGGGGCGCATGAACACTGAAGCTTTCTTT.

This clone has just a few counts. The CDR3 spells CASEREKTTYEQYF. DNA for the CDR3: TGTGCCAGCGAGCGGGAGAAAACCACCTACGAGCAGTACTTC. This chain links TRBV7-6 with TRBJ2-7; 8 bases agree with TRBD2. J was trimmed by 2 bases and V by 8 bases; bases with no gene match: 8. The CDR3 spans 14 residues. Germline CDR1 and CDR2: SGHVS and FNYEAQ.

In its sample, this clone was seen a few times. The V and J genes are TRBV7-9 and TRBJ2-5; 10 bases fit TRBD1. V was clipped by 5 bases and J by 12 bases; unmatched bases: 9. The CDR3 totals 13 residues. Germline CDR1 SEHNR, CDR2 FQNEAQ (reference sequence). The chain's CDR3 is CASSTVSGTGEYF. The DNA of the CDR3 is TGTGCCAGCAGCACAGTCTCCGGGACAGGGGAGTACTTC.

This clone was seen only once. The chain employs TRBV4-1 and TRBJ2-6; D gene uncertain. Trimming left V 5 bases short and J 4 bases short, with 9 bases between. The germline V gene has CDR1 MGHRA and CDR2 YSYEKL. The CDR3 extends over 14 amino acids. For the CDR3, the DNA is TGCGCCAGCAGCGAGGATCCCGGGGCCAACGTCCTGACTTTC. The encoded protein is CASSEDPGANVLTF.

This sequence joins TRBV29-1 and TRBJ2-7, with a tentative D call TRBD1 (7 bases). Germline V gene data show CDR1 as SQVTM and CDR2 as ANQGSEA. Deletions cut 4 bases from V and 4 bases from J, with 14 bases between. This CDR3 comprises 13 residues. CDR3 sequence: CSVGQGGSYEQYF. The CDR3 DNA follows: TGCAGCGTTGGGCAGGGGGGCTCTTACGAGCAGTACTTC.

The chain is built from TRBV1 and TRBJ2-1; the DNA was not compared with TRBD2, the D call given in the table. TRBV1 is designated a pseudogene. CDR3 length equals 16 residues. As DNA, the CDR3 is TGCACCAGCAGCCAGGGTAGTACTAGCGGGAGCAATGAGCAGTTCTTC. Encoded protein: CTSSQGSTSGSNEQFF.

The chain recombines TRBV11-1 with TRBJ1-1; maybe TRBD1 (5 bases). This CDR3 region has 14 residues. Germline CDR1 SGHAT, CDR2 FQDESV (reference sequence). Deletions cut 4 bases from V and 4 bases from J, with 13 bases between. The DNA of the CDR3 is TGTGCCAGCAGCTCCGTAATGGGGCGCACTGAAGCTTTCTTT. Translating it yields CASSSVMGRTEAFF.

The gene calls are TRBV2 and TRBJ2-1; perhaps TRBD2 as D (5 bases). This CDR3 is 16 amino acids long. Deletions cut 2 bases from V and 4 bases from J, with 15 bases between. The V gene's germline CDR1 is SNHLY and CDR2 FYNNEI. The CDR3, as DNA: TGTGCCAGCAGTGAAATGGCAGCGGAGGCGTACAATGAGCAGTTCTTC. This translates into CASSEMAAEAYNEQFF. Supplemented by reference TRBV2 and TRBJ2-1, the full variable domain reads EPEVTQTPSHQVTQMGQEVILRCVPISNHLYFYWYRQILGQKVEFLVSFYNNEISEKSEIFDDQFSVERPDGSNFTLKIRSTKLEDSAMYFCASSEMAAEAYNEQFFGPGTRLTVL.

In regard to this clone: Relative to the germline gene, one junction end is altered; a read error may explain this. The chain links TRBV7-6 to TRBJ2-1; D gene unclear. Germline lookup yields CDR1 SGHVS and CDR2 FNYEAQ. The CDR3 length is 16 residues. CDR3 bases: TGTGCCAACAGCTTTCAGGCTCCGAGCTCCTACAATGAGCAGTTCTTC. Its protein is CANSFQAPSSYNEQFF.

The rearrangement uses TRBV7-9 and TRBJ2-1; 8 nucleotides line up with TRBD2. V trimming: 8 bases; J trimming: 7 bases; junction bases outside the gene matches: 22. CDR1 is SEHNR and CDR2 is FQNEAQ in the germline V gene (reference sequence). The CDR3 loop spans 18 amino acids. In DNA form, the CDR3 reads TGTGCCAGCCCCCTCGGGGGGGGCGGGCCCGATGAAGGGAATGAGCAGTTCTTC. Its protein is CASPLGGGGPDEGNEQFF.

This clone has more than one count but fewer than ten. The V and J genes are TRBV15 and TRBJ1-2; TRBD1 is a possible D gene (5 bases). The germline gives CDR1 LNHNV, CDR2 YYDKDF (reference sequence). The CDR3 contains 16 residues. Trimming left V 3 bases short and J 0 bases short, with 14 bases between. DNA for the CDR3: TGTGCCACCAGCAGTGATAAAGGGGCGACTAACTATGGCTACACCTTC. Amino acid sequence: CATSSDKGATNYGYTF.

The chain couples TRBV5-1 to TRBJ2-1, with TRBD1 matching 8 bases. This CDR3 region has 15 residues. The V gene end was trimmed by 5 bases and the J gene end by 4 bases; junction bases not matched to a gene: 8. The V gene's germline CDR1 is SGHRS and CDR2 YFSETQ. The CDR3 sequence: CASRDGTGLYNEQFF. CDR3 in DNA: TGCGCCAGCAGAGACGGGACAGGCCTATACAATGAGCAGTTCTTC.

This clone came up a few times. The rearrangement joins TRBV12-2 to TRBJ2-5; the D segment call TRBD2 is taken from the table without a DNA check. TRBV12-2 has pseudogene status. The CDR3 contains 19 residues. CDR3 DNA sequence: TGTGCAAGTGAGTCCCAGTCCACCTCTAGCGCCAATCTACAAGAGACCCAGTACTTC. Its protein is CASESQSTSSANLQETQYF.

The V and J genes are TRBV19 and TRBJ2-7; TRBD1 matches 8 bases. Germline V gives CDR1 LNHDA, CDR2 SQIVND (reference sequence). The V segment lost 5 bases and the J segment 4 bases; nucleotides outside the gene matches: 10. This CDR3 comprises 15 residues. CDR3 nucleotide sequence: TGTGCCAGTAGTCCATCTGACAGGGGATTGTACGAGCAGTACTTC. Encoded protein: CASSPSDRGLYEQYF.

The gene calls are TRBV7-9 and TRBJ2-1; 8 bases map to TRBD2. The CDR3 is 15 residues long. V lost 5 bases, J lost 7 bases, and 10 bases stayed unmatched. CDR1 and CDR2 (germline): SEHNR, FQNEAQ (reference sequence). CDR3 coding DNA: TGTGCCAGCAGCCACCTCGATCGGGAGGGAAATGAGCAGTTCTTC. It specifies CASSHLDREGNEQFF. Full variable domain (outside the CDR3, taken from reference TRBV7-9 and TRBJ2-1): DTGVSQNPRHKITKRGQNVTFRCDPISEHNRLYWYRQTLGQGPEFLTYFQNEAQLEKSRLLSDRFSAERPKGSFSTLEIQRTEQGDSAMYLCASSHLDREGNEQFFGPGTRLTVL.

This chain uses TRBV11-2 with TRBJ1-2; 7 bases fit TRBD1. Looked up from germline, CDR1 is SGHAT and CDR2 is FQNNGV. The CDR3 totals 13 residues. After removal of 5 bases from V and 2 bases from J, the junction contained 2 bases not matched to a gene. For the CDR3, the DNA is TGTGCCAGCAGCCCGGACAGGAACTATGGCTACACCTTC. It yields the protein CASSPDRNYGYTF.

The chain combines TRBV6-1 with TRBJ2-7; no reliable D call. The CDR3 consists of 14 residues. Germline loops: CDR1 MNHNS, CDR2 SASEGT. V was cut by 1 base and J by 0 bases, with 7 bases left in between. The CDR3 protein is CASSEVDFSYEQYF. The CDR3 coding sequence is TGTGCCAGCAGTGAAGTTGACTTCTCCTACGAGCAGTACTTC.

A remark on this clone: This specimen includes other DNA sequences encoding the same CDR3. The chain couples TRBV6-1 to TRBJ1-1; tentatively, D is TRBD1 (5 bases). This CDR3 has 14 residues. Trimming cost V 1 base and J 5 bases, with 11 bases left between them. Per germline, CDR1 MNHNS and CDR2 SASEGT. The CDR3 sequence is CASSEVGGRTEAFF. CDR3 bases: TGTGCCAGCAGTGAAGTGGGGGGTCGGACTGAAGCTTTCTTT.